These 32 T cell receptor beta chains came from one sample sequenced in a study of T cells in Graves' hyperthyroidism and ophthalmopathy. RNA transcripts served as the template for amplifying TCR beta CDR3 regions. During a first-round RT-PCR of the TCR CDR3, the HTBI primer set was used. One entry per CDR3 protein, called by TCRdb with MiXCR from the multiplex PCR reads. Of 250,000 to 300,000 distinct CDR3 sequences listed, about 13% are singletons. Sequencing used blood. All receptors come from a middle-aged woman with Graves' hyperthyroidism.

About this clonotype itself: Since a much larger clone is just one base distant, this may be a read error. The V call is TRBV2, the J call TRBJ2-1, with 13 bases fitting TRBD2. The tail of the sequence fits TRBJ2-7 better, so the J call may be wrong. Germline V lookup: CDR1 SNHLY, CDR2 FYNNEI. This CDR3 spans 15 amino acids. CDR3 sequence reads: CASRMRTSGSYEQYF. The DNA for the CDR3 is TGTGCCAGCCGGATGAGGACTAGCGGGAGTTATGAGCAGTACTTC.

About this clonotype itself: Compared with germline, one end of the junction differs, possibly owing to a read error. This rearrangement joins TRBV6-1 to TRBJ2-1; possibly TRBD1 for D (6 bases). CDR3 length equals 15 residues. Germline lookup yields CDR1 MNHNS and CDR2 SASEGT. CDR3 nucleotide sequence: TGTGCCAACAGTGATACAGCAGGGGATAATAATGAGCAGTTCTTC. Encoded protein: CANSDTAGDNNEQFF.

This clonotype was seen only a few times. The chain employs TRBV20-1 and TRBJ2-5; 9 bases agree with TRBD2. Germline-derived CDR1 and CDR2 are DFQATT and SNEGSKA (reference sequence). CDR3 size: 15 residues. Germline trimming cut 6 bases from V and 7 bases from J; bases unmatched to any gene: 15. The CDR3 sequence: CSAPAPGTSLTTQYF. The CDR3 bases are TGCAGTGCCCCGGCCCCCGGGACTAGCCTAACGACCCAGTACTTC.

This clonotype was counted ten times or more. This rearrangement joins TRBV9 to TRBJ2-7; 10 bases agree with TRBD2. The CDR3 is 13 residues long. J gave up 6 bases and V 4 bases, and 4 bases lay outside the gene matches. Germline assignment: CDR1 SGDLS and CDR2 YYNGEE. The CDR3 sequence: CASSPRLAGEQYF. CDR3 in DNA: TGTGCCAGCAGCCCCCGACTAGCGGGCGAGCAGTACTTC.

Ten or more counts support this clonotype. The chain carries TRBV27 and TRBJ1-5; no clear D gene. V was shortened by 3 bases and J by 6 bases, with 9 bases between the two germline ends. Germline V gene sequence: CDR1 MNHEY, CDR2 SMNVEV (reference sequence). CDR3 length: 13 amino acids. CDR3 residues: CASSFGVRQPQHF. The CDR3 DNA follows: TGTGCCAGCAGTTTTGGGGTACGTCAGCCCCAGCATTTT.

The rearrangement links TRBV4-2 to TRBJ2-3; 11 nucleotides align to TRBD2. J was trimmed by 0 bases and V by 0 bases; bases with no gene match: 5. Germline CDR1 reads LGHNA; CDR2 reads YNFKEQ. The CDR3 is 18 amino acids. The CDR3, as DNA: TGTGCCAGCAGCCAAGATTTAGCGGGAGGGCGAAGCACAGATACGCAGTATTTT. This sequence encodes CASSQDLAGGRSTDTQYF.

Ten or more counts support this clonotype. The chain links TRBV28 to TRBJ1-4, with 9 bases aligning to TRBD1. Trimming at V came to 5 bases and at J to 0 bases, leaving 13 bases not matched to a gene. Germline CDR1 MDHEN, CDR2 SYDVKM. The CDR3 has 19 residues. CDR3 DNA: TGTGCCAGCAGTCCTTTTCCGGGACAGGGACCTGCAACTAATGAAAAACTGTTTTTT. Its protein product is CASSPFPGQGPATNEKLFF.

This clonotype appeared many times. The chain couples TRBV28 to TRBJ1-4; D ambiguous. V was pared by 6 bases and J by 5 bases, with 13 bases between. Germline V gene lookup returns CDR1 MDHEN and CDR2 SYDVKM. The CDR3 extends over 14 amino acids. The CDR3: CASSPRISNEKLFF. The CDR3 nucleotides read TGTGCCAGCAGCCCCAGGATCTCAAATGAAAAACTGTTTTTT.

This clonotype was counted a few times. V and J are TRBV20-1 and TRBJ1-1, with D uncertain. Trimming took 3 bases from V and 1 from J, leaving 15 bases between them. CDR3 length: 15 amino acids. The germline V gene encodes CDR1 DFQATT and CDR2 SNEGSKA (reference sequence). The CDR3 protein is CSASGLGFGNTEAFF. DNA of the CDR3: TGCAGTGCTAGCGGGTTAGGATTCGGGAACACTGAAGCTTTCTTT.

The chain has TRBV7-9 and TRBJ1-6, with 9 nucleotides matching TRBD1. The junction had 3 bases not matched to a gene; V was cut back by 8 bases and J by 7 bases. The germline V gene has CDR1 SEHNR and CDR2 FQNEAQ (reference sequence). The CDR3 has 13 residues. The CDR3 DNA sequence: TGTGCCAGCGCGGGGACAGGGAATTCACCCCTCCACTTT. Its translation: CASAGTGNSPLHF.

There are many counts of this clonotype. This chain's CDR3 is CASTPGTGVEKLFF. As DNA, the CDR3 is TGTGCCAGCACCCCCGGGACAGGGGTAGAAAAACTGTTTTTT. The chain joins TRBV28 to TRBJ1-4; 10 positions agree with TRBD1. The germline CDR1 and CDR2 sequences are MDHEN and SYDVKM. The CDR3 loop spans 14 amino acids. The junction had 7 bases not matched to a gene; V was cut back by 7 bases and J by 8 bases.

This clonotype was seen repeatedly, ten times or more. The chain recombines TRBV20-1 with TRBJ2-3, with 7 bases lining up with TRBD2. The length of the CDR3 is 16 residues. V lost 1 base, J lost 3 bases, and 10 bases stayed unmatched. CDR1 and CDR2 from the germline V gene are DFQATT and SNEGSKA (reference sequence). CDR3 residues: CSARGTAGVRTDTQYF. CDR3 nucleotides: TGCAGTGCTAGAGGAACGGCGGGAGTGAGAACAGATACGCAGTATTTT.

This rearrangement joins TRBV20-1 to TRBJ2-1; possible D gene TRBD1, 7 bases. CDR3 length equals 17 residues. Looked up from germline, CDR1 is DFQATT and CDR2 is SNEGSKA (reference sequence). Trimming removed 3 bases at V and 6 bases at J, with 24 bases between. CDR3 sequence: CSASPLDGGGASNEQFF. Here the CDR3 DNA reads TGCAGTGCTAGCCCCTTAGATGGAGGGGGCGCTTCCAATGAGCAGTTCTTC.

This clonotype has a count of ten or more. The genes are TRBV2 and TRBJ1-1; D is unclear. The CDR3 sequence is 13 residues long. The V and J ends lost 7 bases and 1 base respectively, with 10 bases between them. Per germline, CDR1 SNHLY and CDR2 FYNNEI. CDR3 in DNA: TGTGCCAGCACCGGGCTGGGGAACACTGAAGCTTTCTTT. Amino acid sequence: CASTGLGNTEAFF.

The V call is TRBV24-1, the J call TRBJ2-2, with D possibly being TRBD2 (7 bases). The CDR3 contains 14 residues. Per germline, CDR1 KGHDR and CDR2 SFDVKD. Trimming removed 2 bases from V and 6 bases from J, with 9 bases in between. The CDR3, as DNA: TGTGCCACCAGTGATTCGGGGGGCGCCGGGGAGCTGTTTTTT. Its translation: CATSDSGGAGELFF.

This clonotype appeared many times. The gene calls are TRBV28 and TRBJ2-7; TRBD2 matches 7 bases. CDR1 is MDHEN, CDR2 SYDVKM, per germline. This CDR3 is built from 16 residues. V was pared by 3 bases and J by 0 bases, with 8 bases of the junction left unmatched. The DNA for the CDR3 is TGTGCCAGCAGTTTTCAAGCGGGGCAGAGCTCCTACGAGCAGTACTTC. Translating gives CASSFQAGQSSYEQYF.

This clonotype was observed at least ten times. The V call is TRBV5-1, the J call TRBJ2-7, with D perhaps matching TRBD2 (6 bases). This CDR3 region has 14 residues. The germline V gene encodes CDR1 SGHRS and CDR2 YFSETQ. Trimming took off 4 bases at V and 5 bases at J, with 16 bases between the two ends. The DNA for the CDR3 is TGCGCCAGCAGCCCCTTTAGCGGCCAAGACGAGCAGTACTTC. Translation: CASSPFSGQDEQYF.

The J gene is TRBJ2-1, the V gene TRBV5-6, with no clear D. V was trimmed by 0 bases and J by 0 bases, leaving 10 bases between them. The CDR3 runs to 16 residues. CDR1 SGHDT and CDR2 YYEEEE come from the germline V gene. The CDR3 DNA sequence: TGTGCCAGCAGCTTGGTGGCGTTGAGCTCCTACAATGAGCAGTTCTTC. It specifies CASSLVALSSYNEQFF.

This clonotype was counted between two and nine times. The DNA of the CDR3 is TGTGCCAGCAGCCTCGGGACAGGTGGCTTGCCCGCTAACTATGGCTACACCTTC. Its translation: CASSLGTGGLPANYGYTF. This rearrangement joins TRBV7-9 to TRBJ1-2; TRBD1 aligns across 8 bases. Germline V gene data show CDR1 as SEHNR and CDR2 as FQNEAQ (reference sequence). The ends lost 5 bases at V and 0 bases at J; junction bases unmatched: 14. The CDR3 runs 18 residues.

This clonotype came up a few times. This chain uses TRBV6-6 with TRBJ2-4; 7 bases agree with TRBD2. J was trimmed by 0 bases and V by 0 bases; bases with no gene match: 5. The CDR3 consists of 17 residues. Germline V lookup: CDR1 MNHNY, CDR2 SVGAGI (reference sequence). CDR3 coding DNA: TGTGCCAGCAGTTACTCGATGCTAGCGGTAGCCAAAAACATTCAGTACTTC. As protein: CASSYSMLAVAKNIQYF.

This clonotype came up many times. The chain joins TRBV2 to TRBJ1-2; unclear D gene. The CDR3 totals 12 residues. The germline V gene has CDR1 SNHLY and CDR2 FYNNEI. The V and J ends lost 8 bases and 4 bases respectively, with 11 bases between them. The CDR3 DNA is TGTGCCAGCCGCGCCAAGGGCTATGGCTACACCTTC. Translating gives CASRAKGYGYTF.

This clonotype was detected ten times or more. This chain links TRBV28 with TRBJ2-7, with TRBD2 as a possible D gene (6 bases). The V end lost 6 bases, the J end lost 4 bases, and 10 bases lay between the germline ends. CDR3 length: 12 residues. Germline V gene lookup returns CDR1 MDHEN and CDR2 SYDVKM. The CDR3 loop reads CASRSGTYEQYF. As DNA, the CDR3 is TGTGCCAGCAGGTCCGGGACTTACGAGCAGTACTTC.

This clonotype was found many times. The rearrangement links TRBV2 to TRBJ1-3, with D hard to call. V gave up 4 bases and J gave up 0 bases, with 10 bases separating them. The germline V gene has CDR1 SNHLY and CDR2 FYNNEI. CDR3 size: 15 residues. The CDR3 DNA sequence: TGTGCCAGCAGTGTTGAGGTGCCCTCTGGAAACACCATATATTTT. Encoded protein: CASSVEVPSGNTIYF.

Concerning this clonotype: Possible read error: a much larger clone is one base away. DNA for the CDR3: TGCAGCGTTGAGGGCTTAGCGGACGAGCAGTACTTC. Amino acid sequence: CSVEGLADEQYF. The chain employs TRBV29-1 and TRBJ2-7, with D possibly matching TRBD2 (6 bases). This CDR3 is built from 12 residues. Germline CDR1 SQVTM, CDR2 ANQGSEA. V lost 3 bases and J 5 bases, leaving 11 bases between the germline ends.

This clonotype occurred a few times. V and J are TRBV20-1 and TRBJ2-5; D call uncertain. This CDR3 spans 13 amino acids. Germline-derived CDR1 and CDR2 are DFQATT and SNEGSKA (reference sequence). Here the CDR3 DNA reads TGCACTTTGGGGTCGATACCCCCAGACGCCCAGTACTTC. It is translated as CTLGSIPPDAQYF.

The chain couples TRBV18 to TRBJ2-7; 8 bases map to TRBD2. Germline V gives CDR1 KGHSH, CDR2 LQKENI. V lost 3 bases and J lost 9; bases outside the gene matches: 13. The CDR3 consists of 15 residues. CDR3 loop: CASSPPSVGGGLQYF. The DNA for the CDR3 is TGTGCCAGCTCACCTCCTTCCGTCGGGGGGGGACTGCAGTACTTC.

In nucleotides, the CDR3 is TGTGCCAGCAGCTTGGGGGCCAGGCTAGATACGCAGTATTTT. This sequence encodes CASSLGARLDTQYF. The gene calls are TRBV5-5 and TRBJ2-3; D remains ambiguous. Germline assignment: CDR1 SGHKS and CDR2 YYEKEE (reference sequence). The CDR3 sequence is 14 residues long. The ends were cut back, 0 bases at V and 5 bases at J, with 10 bases in the middle.

The table lists this clonotype with many counts. The CDR3 protein is CASSHTEDTQYF. The CDR3, as DNA: TGTGCCAGCAGCCATACAGAAGATACGCAGTATTTT. The chain links TRBV6-1 to TRBJ2-3; the D is unclear. Germline CDR1 is MNHNS and CDR2 is SASEGT. The CDR3 covers 12 residues. V was shortened by 6 bases and J by 5 bases, with 9 bases between the two germline ends.

Ten or more counts support this clonotype. The V and J genes are TRBV7-2 and TRBJ1-2; D is undetermined. Deletions cut 3 bases from V and 4 bases from J, with 3 bases between. The length of the CDR3 is 11 residues. Germline CDR1 and CDR2: SGHTA and FQGNSA. As DNA, the CDR3 is TGTGCCAGCAGCTTTACCTATGGCTACACCTTC. Its translation: CASSFTYGYTF.

The V call is TRBV15, the J call TRBJ1-2; D not resolved. The germline gives CDR1 LNHNV, CDR2 YYDKDF (reference sequence). Trimming took off 0 bases at V and 8 bases at J, with 16 bases between the two ends. The CDR3 covers 15 residues. The CDR3 coding sequence is TGTGCCACCAGCAGAGAGTTCACCGGGGAGTTAGGCTACACCTTC. Its translation is CATSREFTGELGYTF.

In this sample, this clonotype turned up a few times. The CDR3 is CASSSRGLANEKLFF. The CDR3 DNA follows: TGTGCCAGCAGCTCCAGGGGGCTGGCTAATGAAAAACTGTTTTTT. V and J are TRBV3-1 and TRBJ1-4; 8 nucleotides align to TRBD1. Germline values: CDR1 LGHDT, CDR2 YNNKEL (reference sequence). CDR3 length: 15 residues. The V and J ends lost 5 bases and 3 bases, in that order; junction bases with no gene match: 5.

This clonotype was seen at least ten times. The rearrangement uses TRBV5-1 and TRBJ2-7; the match to TRBD1 covers 7 bases. Per germline, CDR1 SGHRS and CDR2 YFSETQ. V gave up 1 base and J gave up 7 bases; unmatched junction bases: 8. This CDR3 spans 14 amino acids. CDR3 DNA: TGCGCCAGCAGCTTGCAAACAGGGGAAGGAGAGCAGTACTTC. Amino acid sequence: CASSLQTGEGEQYF.